The subject of this entry is one T cell receptor (beta chain). The data stem from a study of OX40 agonist ivuxolimab in advanced cancers. The germline gives CDR1 MDHEN, CDR2 SYDVKM. Deletions cut 2 bases from V and 1 base from J, with 9 bases between. This CDR3 spans 15 amino acids. The table came from immunoSEQ multiplex PCR; TCRdb's copy has only in-frame clones and leaves some out. The table includes 60,000 to 85,000 clones, 60% to 80% detected once. The chain joins TRBV28 to TRBJ2-1, with D possibly called TRBD1 or TRBD2 (5 bases each). The receptor's source is an adult with an advanced solid tumor such as melanoma, head and neck, liver or kidney cancer. Sequenced here: CD4+ or CD8+ T cells sorted from blood, sampled in a trial of the OX40 agonist ivuxolimab. This chain's CDR3 is CASSLDEGSYNEQFF. The CDR3 DNA reads TGTGCCAGCAGTTTAGATGAGGGGTCCTACAATGAGCAGTTCTTC.